These 9 T cell receptor beta chains originate from one sample sequenced in a study of blood T cells in healthy people across ages. With a J-beta primer mix and a sample-barcoded 5' primer, a second PCR ran about 6 to 11 cycles. TCRdb analysed the 5' RACE reads with MiXCR anew, one entry per CDR3 protein. The sample yields about 540,000 distinct CDR3 sequences, 20% to 30% seen once. Separately, the same data were catalogued under a study of T cells of mothers and their children.

The sequencing sample was made of blood. The source of these receptors is a boy between 5 and 17 years old in good health.

This clonotype turned up a few times. The V and J genes are TRBV29-1 and TRBJ1-2; D perhaps matches TRBD1 (6 bases). Trimming pared 1 base from V and 4 bases from J, leaving 22 bases between. Germline loops: CDR1 SQVTM, CDR2 ANQGSEA. CDR3 length: 17 amino acids. The CDR3 here is CSVEAYSAGSTGYGYTF. DNA of the CDR3: TGCAGCGTTGAAGCTTATTCGGCAGGTTCGACAGGCTATGGCTACACCTTC.

At least ten counts were recorded for this clonotype. The chain recombines TRBV5-5 with TRBJ2-7, with 9 bases identical to TRBD2. CDR1 is SGHKS and CDR2 is YYEKEE in the germline V gene (reference sequence). This CDR3 contains 14 residues. V gave up 0 bases and J gave up 4 bases; unmatched junction bases: 2. The CDR3 here is CASSLGLAEYEQYF. CDR3 DNA: TGTGCCAGCAGCTTGGGACTAGCGGAATACGAGCAGTACTTC.

This clonotype was observed a handful of times. The rearrangement links TRBV5-1 to TRBJ2-1; D might be TRBD1 (6 bases). V was cut by 3 bases and J by 1 base, with 14 bases left in between. The germline V gene has CDR1 SGHRS and CDR2 YFSETQ. This CDR3 region has 16 residues. The DNA for the CDR3 is TGCGCCAGCAGCTCCCGAGTGGGGGCATCCTACAATGAGCAGTTCTTC. Its protein product is CASSSRVGASYNEQFF.

The V and J genes are TRBV28 and TRBJ2-2, with D uncertain. V lost 5 bases and J 7 bases, leaving 8 bases between the germline ends. Germline V gene lookup returns CDR1 MDHEN and CDR2 SYDVKM. This CDR3 has 12 residues. The CDR3 protein is CASSGPSGELFF. As DNA, the CDR3 is TGTGCCAGCAGTGGGCCGAGCGGGGAGCTGTTTTTT.

The chain has TRBV7-3 and TRBJ1-5; D gene ambiguous. Germline CDR1 is SGHTA and CDR2 is FQGTGA. Trimming pared 5 bases from V and 0 bases from J, leaving 11 bases between. The CDR3 has 15 residues. CDR3 residues: CASSDRGYSNQPQHF. The CDR3 nucleotides read TGTGCCAGCAGCGACCGTGGATATAGCAATCAGCCCCAGCATTTT.

As to this clonotype: An end of the junction does not agree with germline; a read error may underlie this. CDR3 coding DNA: TGTGCCAGTGGCTTTGGGACTAGCGGGGTCGTAGATAATGAGCAGTTCTTC. Protein sequence: CASGFGTSGVVDNEQFF. The rearrangement uses TRBV12-5 and TRBJ2-1, with TRBD2 matching over 13 bases. Germline assignment: CDR1 LGHNT and CDR2 FRNRAP. This CDR3 contains 17 residues.

About this clonotype: Given a much more abundant clone one base away, this may be a read error. V gene TRBV29-1 combines with J gene TRBJ2-7; no clear D gene. Trimming removed 5 bases from V and 0 bases from J, with 11 bases in between. The CDR3 loop spans 13 amino acids. Germline V CDR1 and CDR2: SQVTM, ANQGSEA. The CDR3 loop is CSVCGASSYEQYF. In nucleotides, the CDR3 is TGCAGCGTTTGCGGAGCGAGCTCCTACGAGCAGTACTTC.

The rearrangement links TRBV28 to TRBJ2-5, with TRBD2 matching 8 bases. Gene TRBJ2-7 matches the end of the DNA better, so the J call may be wrong. CDR3 size: 15 residues. In germline, CDR1 is MDHEN, CDR2 SYDVKM. As DNA, the CDR3 is TGTGCCAGCAGTTTAGGCGGGGGGACGTCCTACGAGCAGTACTTC. The encoded protein is CASSLGGGTSYEQYF.

This clonotype appeared a few times. J is TRBJ2-1 and V is TRBV20-1, with D perhaps assigned TRBD1 or TRBD2 (5 bases each). The V gene's germline CDR1 is DFQATT and CDR2 SNEGSKA (reference sequence). The ends were cut back, 1 base at V and 4 bases at J, with 14 bases in the middle. The CDR3 sequence is 15 residues long. CDR3 sequence: CSARVAGKGYNEQFF. CDR3 nucleotides: TGCAGTGCTAGAGTCGCCGGGAAGGGGTACAATGAGCAGTTCTTC.